The 21 T cell receptor beta chains listed next were all sequenced from one sample in a study of long-term antiretroviral therapy in people with HIV (dated by TCRdb to between 2020 and 2023). The immunoSEQ hsTCRB v3.0 assay was used at survey level resolution for TRB variable region sequencing. In TCRdb, the immuneACCESS table is reduced to in-frame sequences with V and J assigned. These tables do not hold every clone; where another copy was compared, an unresolved V gene accounts for under half, and the others remain unexplained. The sample yields over 10,000 clones; roughly three quarters were counted once. Of the sample, about 20% falls within the top ten clones. The material sequenced was unsorted PBMCs, taken 0.5 years before starting antiretroviral therapy. The receptor source for this set is a woman aged 40 to 50 with HIV.

This CDR3 is CASSIGPASTDTQYF. For the CDR3, the DNA is TGTGCCAGTAGTATAGGTCCAGCGAGCACAGATACGCAGTATTTT. J is TRBJ2-3 and V is TRBV19; D uncertain. This CDR3 has 15 residues. V was cut by 1 base and J by 0 bases, with 8 bases left in between. Germline V lookup: CDR1 LNHDA, CDR2 SQIVND (reference sequence).

The J gene is TRBJ1-1, the V gene TRBV5-1, with D unclear. CDR3 length equals 13 residues. In germline, CDR1 is SGHRS, CDR2 YFSETQ. V lost 2 bases to trimming and J lost 6 bases, with 11 bases between them. The CDR3 spells CASSLSGPAEAFF. In DNA form, the CDR3 reads TGCGCCAGCAGCTTATCGGGTCCCGCTGAAGCTTTCTTT.

The chain recombines TRBV6-5 with TRBJ2-1, with 8 nucleotides matching TRBD1. Trimming cost V 6 bases and J 2 bases; bases outside gene matches: 6. Germline CDR1 and CDR2: MNHEY and SVGAGI. This CDR3 has 15 amino acids. CDR3 residues: CASRRDRGTYNEQFF. CDR3 sequence (DNA): TGTGCCAGCAGGAGAGACAGGGGTACCTACAATGAGCAGTTCTTC.

This chain uses TRBV19 with TRBJ1-1; D is unclear. The CDR3 runs to 13 residues. V was trimmed by 3 bases and J by 3 bases, leaving 8 bases between them. CDR1 is LNHDA, CDR2 SQIVND, per germline (reference sequence). CDR3 protein: CASSILSYTEAFF. The CDR3 DNA reads as TGTGCCAGTAGTATTCTGTCCTACACTGAAGCTTTCTTT.

The CDR3 protein is CASSLRLAGGNEQFF. The CDR3 DNA reads TGTGCCAGCAGCTTGAGACTAGCGGGGGGCAATGAGCAGTTCTTC. V gene TRBV5-5 combines with J gene TRBJ2-1; 13 nucleotides agree with TRBD2. The V gene end was trimmed by 1 base and the J gene end by 6 bases; junction bases not matched to a gene: 1. Germline-derived CDR1 and CDR2 are SGHKS and YYEKEE (reference sequence). This CDR3 comprises 15 residues.

The gene calls are TRBV19 and TRBJ2-7; possibly TRBD2 for D (5 bases). Germline V gene data show CDR1 as LNHDA and CDR2 as SQIVND (reference sequence). CDR3 length equals 15 residues. V lost 5 bases and J 3 bases, leaving 17 bases between the germline ends. CDR3 loop: CASSHEGADFYEQYF. The CDR3 DNA is TGTGCCAGTAGTCATGAGGGAGCCGACTTCTACGAGCAGTACTTC.

This sequence joins TRBV5-1 and TRBJ2-7; 8 bases fit TRBD2. The CDR3 runs to 14 residues. CDR1 is SGHRS, CDR2 YFSETQ, per germline. With 3 bases clipped from V and 3 bases from J, the junction kept 5 bases outside the gene matches. The CDR3 region has the DNA TGCGCCAGCAGCTATCCGGGACTAGACTACGAGCAGTACTTC. The encoded protein is CASSYPGLDYEQYF.

The genes are TRBV27 and TRBJ1-2, with 9 bases aligning to TRBD1. CDR1 is MNHEY, CDR2 SMNVEV, per germline (reference sequence). Germline trimming cut 3 bases from V and 10 bases from J; bases unmatched to any gene: 6. The CDR3 covers 13 residues. The CDR3 bases are TGTGCCAGCAGTTTGGGGGGACAGGGTCCCTACACCTTC. As protein: CASSLGGQGPYTF.

In DNA, the CDR3 is TGTGCCAGCAGCCCCCGGGCCGACAATGAGCAGTTCTTC. This encodes CASSPRADNEQFF. The chain uses TRBV11-3 and TRBJ2-1, with no clear D. The V end was cut by 5 bases, the J end by 5 bases, with 10 bases between. This CDR3 region has 13 residues. Per germline, CDR1 SGHNT and CDR2 YENEEA.

This rearrangement joins TRBV18 to TRBJ1-2; 7 nucleotides line up with TRBD1. Germline V lookup: CDR1 KGHSH, CDR2 LQKENI. This CDR3 is 14 amino acids long. With V trimmed by 6 bases and J by 0 bases, 4 bases remained unmatched. The CDR3 is CASSGTAPNYGYTF. The CDR3 coding sequence is TGTGCCAGCTCTGGGACAGCTCCTAACTATGGCTACACCTTC.

This clone was seen only once. The chain uses TRBV5-8 and TRBJ2-7; 7 nucleotides align to TRBD1. Germline trimming cut 6 bases from V and 4 bases from J; bases unmatched to any gene: 13. Germline V gene lookup returns CDR1 SGHTS and CDR2 YDEGEE. The CDR3 has 15 residues. The CDR3 coding sequence is TGTGCCAGCACCCCACACAGAGACAGGGTTTACGAGCAGTACTTC. Amino acid sequence: CASTPHRDRVYEQYF.

The chain combines TRBV5-4 with TRBJ2-5; 9 nucleotides match TRBD2. CDR1 and CDR2 (germline): SGHNT, YYREEE (reference sequence). V lost 0 bases, J lost 9 bases, and 15 bases stayed unmatched. The CDR3 sequence is 17 residues long. The CDR3 DNA reads TGTGCCAGCAGCTTGGCTTCTGGCGGGGGGGGCAAGAGGGCCCAGTACTTC. Amino acids: CASSLASGGGGKRAQYF.

The chain is built from TRBV19 and TRBJ2-3; D tentatively reads TRBD1 or TRBD2 (6 bases each). Trimming removed 7 bases from V and 2 bases from J, with 10 bases in between. This CDR3 spans 13 amino acids. Looked up from germline, CDR1 is LNHDA and CDR2 is SQIVND (reference sequence). DNA for the CDR3: TGTGCCAGTAATTGGGGGGCCACAGATACGCAGTATTTT. This sequence encodes CASNWGATDTQYF.

The chain carries TRBV5-6 and TRBJ1-4; D is ambiguous. V dropped 4 bases and J dropped 8 bases, with 21 bases sitting between them. Germline loops: CDR1 SGHDT, CDR2 YYEEEE. The CDR3 has 16 residues. CDR3 sequence (DNA): TGTGCCAGCAGCCTTGGTTGGAACAGACGGGAGGAAAAACTGTTTTTT. It specifies CASSLGWNRREEKLFF.

The chain carries TRBV27 and TRBJ2-7; no firm D call. Germline CDR1 and CDR2: MNHEY and SMNVEV (reference sequence). The CDR3 spans 14 residues. The V end was cut by 5 bases, the J end by 5 bases, with 16 bases between. CDR3 nucleotide sequence: TGTGCCAGCAGTCGCCGAATGTGGGAACACGAGCAGTACTTC. Residues: CASSRRMWEHEQYF.

V and J are TRBV11-2 and TRBJ1-1; possible D gene TRBD1, 6 bases. The CDR3 extends over 15 amino acids. V gave up 5 bases and J gave up 1 base, with 14 bases separating them. CDR1 and CDR2 from the germline V gene are SGHAT and FQNNGV. CDR3 DNA: TGTGCCAGCAGCCGTCCGTCGGACAGGAACACTGAAGCTTTCTTT. It is translated as CASSRPSDRNTEAFF.

The chain links TRBV19 to TRBJ2-3, with 8 positions matching TRBD2. The CDR3 length is 15 residues. The V gene's germline CDR1 is LNHDA and CDR2 SQIVND (reference sequence). V gave up 6 bases and J gave up 5 bases; unmatched junction bases: 10. The CDR3 sequence is CASRTAGVGGDTQYF. For the CDR3, the DNA is TGTGCCAGTAGAACAGCGGGAGTCGGAGGAGATACGCAGTATTTT.

This clone was observed once. V and J are TRBV4-2 and TRBJ2-3; 8 bases match TRBD2. CDR1 and CDR2 (germline): LGHNA, YNFKEQ. The CDR3 totals 18 residues. The V and J ends lost 4 bases and 0 bases, in that order; junction bases with no gene match: 12. CDR3 region: CASSLFASAGGSTDTQYF. The DNA for the CDR3 is TGTGCCAGCAGCCTTTTCGCCTCCGCGGGGGGTAGCACAGATACGCAGTATTTT.

The chain joins TRBV14 to TRBJ2-4; 7 nucleotides match TRBD1. This CDR3 comprises 16 residues. Germline CDR1 SGHDN, CDR2 FVKESK. V was clipped by 5 bases and J by 1 base; unmatched bases: 8. This CDR3 reads CASSAHRGMAKNIQYF. CDR3 DNA sequence: TGTGCCAGCAGCGCCCACAGGGGTATGGCCAAAAACATTCAGTACTTC.

The V gene is TRBV5-1, the J gene TRBJ2-6; 8 nucleotides line up with TRBD1. The CDR3 totals 18 residues. The germline V gene encodes CDR1 SGHRS and CDR2 YFSETQ. V dropped 0 bases and J dropped 2; count of bases not matched to a gene: 7. Written as DNA, the CDR3 is TGCGCCAGCAGCTTGGTCGACAGGGGTGCCGCTGGGGCCAACGTCCTGACTTTC. It specifies CASSLVDRGAAGANVLTF.

The chain has TRBV6-5 and TRBJ1-2; D is unclear. This CDR3 is built from 12 residues. Deletions cut 9 bases from V and 7 bases from J, with 15 bases between. Germline CDR1 is MNHEY and CDR2 is SVGAGI. The CDR3 loop reads CASSSGSPGYTF. CDR3 nucleotides: TGTGCCAGTTCATCTGGCAGCCCTGGCTACACCTTC.